This T cell receptor beta chain stems from a study of CD8 T cells in Susac syndrome (dated by TCRdb to about 2019). General notes on the study: Among the Susac syndrome patients who were sequenced, clinically active disease was present in roughly six and clinical remission was observed in under ten. At blood withdrawal, Susac syndrome patients were therapy-naive, treated with corticosteroids (with IVIg additionally given to some), or treated with IVIg alone. The study used repertoire sequencing to test whether antigen drove CD8+ T cell activation and differentiation in Susac syndrome.

Regarding this clonotype: No antigen is known for it. No base-level quality is on record; no much larger clone is a single base apart.

Peripheral blood CD8+ and CD4+ T cells from healthy donors, Susac syndrome patients and multiple sclerosis patients were profiled using high-throughput TCR beta sequencing. Susac syndrome patients met recently defined diagnostic criteria for definite or probable disease. Bulk CD8+ and CD4+ T cells were purified by magnetic negative isolation, whereas CD8+ TEMRA cells were enriched by FACS. Blood was collected in EDTA tubes and processed within 24 hours, with PBMCs isolated through density gradient centrifugation. PBMCs intended for TCR sequencing were frozen in liquid nitrogen and were later thawed in a 37 degrees C water bath. Purity of sorted or isolated CD4+, CD8+ and CD8+ TEMRA cells was at least 90%. V is shortened by 0 bases, J by 9 bases, and the region joining them spans 14 bases. CDR1 is given as MNHNY and CDR2 as SVGAGI, both from the germline V gene (reference sequence). The CDR3, from cysteine to phenylalanine, totals 14 residues. The only DNA kept is the CDR3, 42 bases in frame from the first base.

Broader findings and caveats from the paper: The number of individuals in the TCR sequencing and HLA analysis was recognized as being relatively small. In the CD4+ T cell repertoire of Susac syndrome patients, clonal expansion was not detected.

RNA was extracted using the RNeasy kit, and roughly 0.45 to 1 microgram was reverse transcribed with random hexamers. The immunoSEQ multiplex PCR assay, covering 54 Vbeta and 13 Jbeta segments, was used to amplify TCR beta CDR3 regions. Bias from PCR amplification was corrected by using a synthetic template baseline for primer optimization and for computational correction. In the authors' own workflow: Reads were assigned to V, D and J genes according to IMGT and analyzed in immunoSEQ Analyzer, with only productive sequences retained. To calculate clonality, Shannon entropy was normalized by log2 of the number of productive unique sequences and then subtracted from one. For each patient and control, public and private clones were evaluated within the 100 most prevalent clones. A clone was defined as Susac-specific if it was absent from the healthy and MS cohorts, from about a thousand published viral clones and from other ImmuneACCESS disease sequences. The raw public reads went through TCRdb reprocessing: fastp at Q25, MiXCR clone calling, in-frame beta chains kept. Rows with one shared CDR3 protein collapse into an entry with the most common genes and DNA. Clone size and V and J calls follow TCRdb, not the original study. This sample has roughly 200,000 distinct CDR3 sequences in its table, and around 94% of those were observed once. The ten largest account for 0.09% to 0.1% of the sample.

This clonotype was obtained from a human donor with Susac syndrome. In this chain, TRBV6-6 is recombined with TRBJ1-2; too little of a D gene remains to name it. Specimen: CD4+ T cells from PBMCs. The CDR3 protein sequence reads: CASSYSAASDSYTF. Here is the DNA: TGTGCCAGCAGTTACTCGGCAGCATCGGATAGCTACACCTTC.